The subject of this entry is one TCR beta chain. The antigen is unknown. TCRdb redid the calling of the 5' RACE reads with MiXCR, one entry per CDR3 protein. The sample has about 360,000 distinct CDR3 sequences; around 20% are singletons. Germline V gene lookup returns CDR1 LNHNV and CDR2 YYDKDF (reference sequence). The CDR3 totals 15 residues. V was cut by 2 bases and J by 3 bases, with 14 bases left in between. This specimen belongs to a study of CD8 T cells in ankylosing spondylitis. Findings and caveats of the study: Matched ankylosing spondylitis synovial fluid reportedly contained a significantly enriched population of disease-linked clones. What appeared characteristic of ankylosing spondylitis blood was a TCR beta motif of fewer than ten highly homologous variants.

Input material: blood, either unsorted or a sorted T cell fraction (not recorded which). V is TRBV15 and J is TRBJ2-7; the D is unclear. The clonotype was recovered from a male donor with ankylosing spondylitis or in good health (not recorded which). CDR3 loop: CATSRPPVSDYEQYF. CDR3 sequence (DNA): TGTGCCACCAGCAGACCCCCCGTCTCGGACTACGAGCAGTACTTC.